This is a list of T cell receptor beta chains from one sample in a study of patients and donors after allogeneic stem cell transplantation. Using its own MiXCR run on the RT-PCR reads, TCRdb lists one record per CDR3 protein. The sample consists of hundreds of thousands of distinct CDR3 sequences, 13% to 15% of them appearing once. Source material: blood, either unsorted or a sorted T cell fraction (not recorded which). These receptors were collected from a human donor who was either an allogeneic HSCT recipient or a stem cell or donor lymphocyte infusion donor (not recorded which). It is not recorded whose cells these are; they may come from a transplant donor. The CDR3 runs from the conserved cysteine through the conserved F or W. D genes are given only for firm matches. Not every row has a clone size; where given, it reads once, few, many or a size class.

V	size	J	D	DNA	CDR3
TRBV5-1	few	TRBJ2-1	.	TGCGCCAGCAGCTTGGGTAGGGCGGACAATGAGCAGTTCTTC	CASSLGRADNEQFF
TRBV23-1	few	TRBJ2-7	.	TGCGCCACCCTATTACAGGGAGTCCCCTACGAGCAGTACTTC	CATLLQGVPYEQYF
TRBV15	many	TRBJ2-1	TRBD2	TGTGCCACCAGCGTAGGGACTAGCGGGAGTGACAATGAGCAGTTCTTC	CATSVGTSGSDNEQFF
TRBV9	.	TRBJ2-3	TRBD2	TGTGCCAGCAGCGGTAGCGGGAGTATAATGACAGATACGCAGTATTTT	CASSGSGSIMTDTQYF
TRBV5-1	.	TRBJ2-1	.	TGCGCCAGCAGTGGACAGACGAGCTCCTACAATGAGCAGTTCTTC	CASSGQTSSYNEQFF
TRBV29-1	many	TRBJ2-7	.	TGCAGCGTTGCGGGACGGACTATCTACGAGCAGTACTTC	CSVAGRTIYEQYF
TRBV4-1	.	TRBJ2-5	TRBD2	TGCGCCAGCAGCCAAGGTAGCGGGGGGACCCGGGAGACCCAGTACTTC	CASSQGSGGTRETQYF
TRBV20-1	few	TRBJ2-7	TRBD1	TGCAGTGCTAGAGATCCGGGACAGGGTTTTCACGAGCAGTACTTC	CSARDPGQGFHEQYF
TRBV5-8	.	TRBJ2-1	TRBD1	TGTGCCAGCAGCTTGAGGGGACAGGTCCACAATGAGCAGTTCTTC	CASSLRGQVHNEQFF
TRBV3-1	.	TRBJ1-6	.	TGTGCCAGCAGCAGAAGGGGTTCACCCCTCCACTTT	CASSRRGSPLHF
TRBV5-1	many	TRBJ2-1	TRBD1	TGCGCCAGCAGGCCAGGGGGCCCTGAAGAGCAGTTCTTC	CASRPGGPEEQFF
TRBV7-8	.	TRBJ2-5	.	TGTGCCAGCAGCTTAGCGGTTAGCGGTCTACAAGAGACCCAGTACTTC	CASSLAVSGLQETQYF
TRBV6-1	.	TRBJ1-1	TRBD1	TGTGCCAGCAGAATGGACAGGGGGCGAGGTGAAGCTTTCTTT	CASRMDRGRGEAFF
TRBV20-1	.	TRBJ1-6	TRBD1	TGCAGTGCCAGACAAGGACAGGCGAATTCACCCCTCCACTTT	CSARQGQANSPLHF
TRBV7-2	few	TRBJ2-2	.	TGTGCCAGCAGCTTCAACATGAACACCGGGGAGCTGTTTTTT	CASSFNMNTGELFF
TRBV29-1	.	TRBJ1-2	.	TGCAGCGCAGACAGTCTTGACTATGGCTACACCTTC	CSADSLDYGYTF
TRBV12-3/TRBV12-4	many	TRBJ1-4	.	TGTGCCAGCAGCTCAGGGTGGGAAAAACTGTTTTTT	CASSSGWEKLFF
TRBV4-3	.	TRBJ2-4	.	TGCGCCAGCAGTCCGGGGGGCTACGCCAAAAACATTCAGTACTTC	CASSPGGYAKNIQYF
TRBV20-1	few	TRBJ1-1	TRBD1	TGCAGTGCTAGAGGGGGGACAGGGAACACTGAAGCTTTCTTT	CSARGGTGNTEAFF
TRBV9	many	TRBJ1-2	.	TGTGCCAGCAGCGTAGCACCGGGGCAGACCTCGAGTGGCTACACCTTC	CASSVAPGQTSSGYTF
TRBV6-1	few	TRBJ1-1	.	TGTGCCACCTACCGTACTGAAGCTTTCTTT	CATYRTEAFF
TRBV18	.	TRBJ2-3	TRBD2	TGTGCCAGCTCACCACCGGCAGTTTCACTAGCGTTAGATACGCAGTATTTT	CASSPPAVSLALDTQYF
TRBV15	many	TRBJ1-4	.	TGTGCCACCAGCAGGACAAGGGATGAAAAACTGTTTTTT	CATSRTRDEKLFF
TRBV24-1	.	TRBJ2-3	.	TGTGCCACCAGTGATTTGGGGACAGATACGCAGTATTTT	CATSDLGTDTQYF
TRBV4-1	.	TRBJ2-4	.	TGCGCCAGCAGCCAAGTCCCTACTGGAGGCGGTAAAAACATTCAGTACTTC	CASSQVPTGGGKNIQYF
TRBV6-2/TRBV6-3	.	TRBJ2-1	TRBD2	TGTGCCAGCAGTCACAGGGGACTAGCGGACTCCTACAATGAGCAGTTCTTC	CASSHRGLADSYNEQFF
TRBV19	.	TRBJ1-5	TRBD1	TGTGCCACCCGGGACAGCGTGGGGAATCAGCCCCAGCATTTT	CATRDSVGNQPQHF
TRBV20-1	few	TRBJ2-7	TRBD1	TGCAGTGCTAATCCGTTGACAGGGCTGTCGACCGAGCAGTACTTC	CSANPLTGLSTEQYF
TRBV4-1	many	TRBJ2-3	.	TGCGCCAGCAGCCAAGAGAGCAGGGGAGATACGCAGTATTTT	CASSQESRGDTQYF
TRBV4-1	many	TRBJ2-1	TRBD1	TGCGCCAGCAGCCAAGTAGGACAGGGGGGTAATAAGCAGTTCTTC	CASSQVGQGGNKQFF
TRBV7-8	many	TRBJ2-7	TRBD1	TGTGCCAGCAGCGTCGATTCAGGACAGGGGGCCTACGAGCAGTACTTC	CASSVDSGQGAYEQYF
TRBV20-1	few	TRBJ2-1	TRBD2	TGCAGTGCTAGAGGCGGGAGATCGGGCTCCTACAATGAGCAGTTCTTC	CSARGGRSGSYNEQFF
TRBV9	few	TRBJ2-1	TRBD2	TGTGCCAGCAGCGTATCTGCGGGAGGGCTTACTTCCTACAATGAGCAGTTCTTC	CASSVSAGGLTSYNEQFF
TRBV10-3	few	TRBJ2-1	.	TGTGCCATCAATCGGGAACGGTCCGGTGAGCAGTTCTTC	CAINRERSGEQFF
TRBV5-1	many	TRBJ2-7	TRBD1	TGCGCCAGCAGCTTGGAAGGACAGGCTGAGCAGTACTTC	CASSLEGQAEQYF
TRBV27	.	TRBJ2-1	TRBD1	TGTGCCATCCCCACCAGGGGGCCTGAGGGTAATGAGCAGTTCTTC	CAIPTRGPEGNEQFF
TRBV9	many	TRBJ1-2	TRBD1	TGTGCCAGCAGCGCAGGACAGGGGCGCACAATGCACTATGGCTACACCTTC	CASSAGQGRTMHYGYTF
TRBV9	many	TRBJ2-3	.	TGTGCCAGCAGCGTATCAACTCTAGGTGGGCAGTATTTT	CASSVSTLGGQYF
TRBV7-3	many	TRBJ1-5	.	TGTGCCAGCAGCCTGAGGCAGGGGAACCAGCCCCAGCATTTT	CASSLRQGNQPQHF
TRBV19	.	TRBJ1-2	TRBD1	TGTGCCAGTAGTCCCGGGACAGGGGACATCTATGGCTACACCTTC	CASSPGTGDIYGYTF
TRBV27	once	TRBJ2-3	.	TGTGCCAGCAGTCCGCTGGTCTGGGGGCTCACAGATACGCAGTATTTT	CASSPLVWGLTDTQYF
TRBV24-1	.	TRBJ2-2	TRBD1	TGTGCCTCCGGGACAGGAGTCACCGGGGAGCTGTTTTTT	CASGTGVTGELFF
TRBV7-2	.	TRBJ1-5	.	TGTGCCAGCAGCTTAACAGCCGTTCGCAATCAGCCCCAGCATTTT	CASSLTAVRNQPQHF
TRBV9	.	TRBJ1-4	.	TGTGCCAGCAGCGAGGGAACAACTAATGAAAAACTGTTTTTT	CASSEGTTNEKLFF
TRBV20-1	.	TRBJ1-5	.	TGCAGTGCTAGAGACATATCAGGGAGACCCCAGCATTTT	CSARDISGRPQHF
TRBV25-1	many	TRBJ2-1	.	TGTGCCAGCAGTGAATCCCAGGGGCTCCCCAATGAGCAGTTCTTC	CASSESQGLPNEQFF
TRBV15	many	TRBJ1-5	.	TGTGCCACCAGCAGAGGACAGCTAAATCAGCCCCAGCATTTT	CATSRGQLNQPQHF
TRBV12-3/TRBV12-4	many	TRBJ2-3	TRBD2	TGTGCCAGCAGGCCAGCGGGAGGGGCAGATACGCAGTATTTT	CASRPAGGADTQYF